Reported below is one T cell receptor beta chain. This entry is derived from a study of blood T cell repertoires in COVID-19. Study-level background: Sample material is recorded as cDNA or gDNA derived from T cells, B-cell-depleted T cells, or PBMCs.

The CDR3 totals 12 residues. The V end lost 3 bases, the J end lost 6 bases, and 9 bases lay between the germline ends. Germline CDR1 MDHEN, CDR2 SYDVKM. In the source study's methods: Reference gene primer amplification gave nucleated cell count estimates. Profiled with immunoSEQ multiplex PCR; TCRdb holds only in-frame clones, not every one. Clone size and the V and J calls come from that table; the DNA yielded D and trimming. This table has roughly 24,000 clones, about 92% appearing once. This receptor was obtained from a human donor in a cohort sampled during active COVID-19. The chain links TRBV28 to TRBJ2-7; tentative D call: TRBD1 (5 bases). Sequencing input: peripheral blood. CDR3 loop: CASSFQGGEQYF. The DNA of the CDR3 is TGTGCCAGCAGTTTCCAGGGTGGCGAGCAGTACTTC.